This T cell receptor beta chain was documented in a study of T cell responses to AZD1222 COVID-19 vaccine. Study results and limitations: In the spike-specific TCR repertoire, nearly half reportedly target unmutated variant regions.

Assay used: immunoSEQ multiplex PCR; TCRdb lists only in-frame clones, some missing. The sample lists 75,000 to 100,000 clones, about 88% seen once, with about 13% in the top ten. Details on this clone: Its antigen is not known.

Germline CDR1 reads SGHTA; CDR2 reads FQGNSA. The trim removed 5 bases at V and 8 bases at J, leaving 10 bases unmatched. The CDR3 covers 14 residues. The starting material was peripheral blood, obtained on day 0 of AZD1222 vaccination. The V and J genes are TRBV7-2 and TRBJ1-2; the match to TRBD1 covers 8 bases. The TCR originated in an adult in good health. CDR3 DNA sequence: TGTGCCAGCAGCCCAGGAAAGGACAGGGCGGGCTACACCTTC. Protein sequence: CASSPGKDRAGYTF. Full variable domain (missing parts from reference TRBV7-2 and TRBJ1-2): GAGVSQSPSNKVTEKGKDVELRCDPISGHTALYWYRQSLGQGLEFLIYFQGNSAPDKSGLPSDRFSAERTGGSVSTLTIQRTQQEDSAVYLCASSPGKDRAGYTFGSGTRLTVV.